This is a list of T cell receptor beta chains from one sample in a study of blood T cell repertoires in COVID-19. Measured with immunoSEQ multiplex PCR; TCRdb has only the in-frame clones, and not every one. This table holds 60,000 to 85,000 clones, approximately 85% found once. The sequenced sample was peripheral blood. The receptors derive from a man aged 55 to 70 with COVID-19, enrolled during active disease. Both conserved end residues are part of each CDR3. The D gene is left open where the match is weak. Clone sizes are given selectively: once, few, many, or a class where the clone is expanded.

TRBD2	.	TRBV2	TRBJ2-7	TGTGCCACCACTAGCGGGAGGCCGACCTACGAGCAGTACTTC	CATTSGRPTYEQYF
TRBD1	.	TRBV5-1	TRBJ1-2	TGCGCCAGCAGCTTGACAGGGGTTGACTATGGCTACACCTTC	CASSLTGVDYGYTF
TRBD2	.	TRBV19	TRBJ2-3	TGTGCCAGTAGTAGAAATAGCGGGAGGGCCCCCCCAGATACGCAGTATTTT	CASSRNSGRAPPDTQYF
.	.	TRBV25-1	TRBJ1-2	TGTGCCAGCAGTGAATCGAGGCTAGTTGGCTACACCTTC	CASSESRLVGYTF
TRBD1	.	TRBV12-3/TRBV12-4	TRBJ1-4	TGTGCCAGCACTATGGGACAGTCCCTGTTTTTT	CASTMGQSLFF
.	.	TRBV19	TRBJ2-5	TGTGCCAGTAGTACTAGTAGTGGAGAGACCCAGTACTTC	CASSTSSGETQYF
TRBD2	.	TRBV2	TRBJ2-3	TGTGCCAGCAGTCGTTGGACTAGCGGGGGAGACACAGATACGCAGTATTTT	CASSRWTSGGDTDTQYF
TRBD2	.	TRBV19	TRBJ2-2	TGTGCCAGTAGCCGGGGTTGGCTAGCGGGGGGGAACACCGGGGAGCTGTTTTTT	CASSRGWLAGGNTGELFF
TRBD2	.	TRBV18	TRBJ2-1	TGTGCCAGCTCACCACTAGTAGCGGGGGGAAATGAGCAGTTCTTC	CASSPLVAGGNEQFF
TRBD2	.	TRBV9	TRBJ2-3	TGTGCCAGCAGCGTAGGGCTAGCGGGGGGAGATACGCAGTATTTT	CASSVGLAGGDTQYF
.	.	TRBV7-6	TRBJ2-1	TGTGCCAGCAGCTCCGGACTAGAGCAGTTCTTC	CASSSGLEQFF
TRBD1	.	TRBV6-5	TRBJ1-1	TGTGCCAGCAGTTACGATAGCTCGTGGGACAGGGGGCTGGCTTTCTTT	CASSYDSSWDRGLAFF
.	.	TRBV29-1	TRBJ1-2	TGCAGCGTTGAGGGCAGCCACCTCGGCTACACCTTC	CSVEGSHLGYTF
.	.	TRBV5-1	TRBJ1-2	TGCGCCAGCAGCCGGGCGGCTGCCAGGGCTTACGGCTACACCTTC	CASSRAAARAYGYTF
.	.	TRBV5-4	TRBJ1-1	TGTGCCAGCAGACCTGAAACGGGACTTAGGAACACTGAAGCTTTCTTT	CASRPETGLRNTEAFF
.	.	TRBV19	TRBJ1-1	TGTGCCAGTAGTCAGGGCCTGGGGGGGAACACTGAAGCTTTCTTT	CASSQGLGGNTEAFF
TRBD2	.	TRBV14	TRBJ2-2	TGTGCCAGCAGCCAATTCGGAGGGAGGGCCGGGGAGCTGTTTTTT	CASSQFGGRAGELFF
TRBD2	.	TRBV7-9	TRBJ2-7	TGTGCCAGCAGCCCAGGACTAGCATCCGTCTCCTACGAGCAGTACTTC	CASSPGLASVSYEQYF
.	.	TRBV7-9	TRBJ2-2	TGTGCCAGCAGCCCGCTTGACTTGGCCGGGGAGCTGTTTTTT	CASSPLDLAGELFF
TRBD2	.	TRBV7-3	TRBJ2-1	TGTGCCAGCAGCTTAGAACTAGCGGGGGCCTACAATGAGCAGTTCTTC	CASSLELAGAYNEQFF
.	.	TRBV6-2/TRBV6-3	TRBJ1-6	TGTGCCAGCAGTTCCTGGCAGAATTCACCCCTCCACTTT	CASSSWQNSPLHF
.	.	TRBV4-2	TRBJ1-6	TGTGCCAGCAGCCAGAACTCGGGGAATTCACCCCTCCACTTT	CASSQNSGNSPLHF
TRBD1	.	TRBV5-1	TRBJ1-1	TGCGCCAGCAGCGAGGGACAGGGTACGGGTGGAGCTTTCTTT	CASSEGQGTGGAFF
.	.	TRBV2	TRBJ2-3	TGTGCCAGCACTAGAAGCAAGGTTAGCACAGATACGCAGTATTTT	CASTRSKVSTDTQYF
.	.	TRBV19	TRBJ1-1	TGTGCCAGTAGTCGGACATCCTTGAACACTGAAGCTTTCTTT	CASSRTSLNTEAFF
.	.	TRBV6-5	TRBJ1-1	TGTGCCAGCATCTCGGACACTGAAGCTTTCTTT	CASISDTEAFF
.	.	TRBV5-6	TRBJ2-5	TGTGCCAGCAGCTCGCTTGGGGGGGCTGGGGAGACCCAGTACTTC	CASSSLGGAGETQYF
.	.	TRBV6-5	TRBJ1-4	TGTGCCAGCAGGTTATCGGGAAATGAAAAACTGTTTTTT	CASRLSGNEKLFF
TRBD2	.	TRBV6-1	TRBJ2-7	TGTGCCAGCAGTGAGACCGGGACTAGCGGTACCTACGAGCAGTACTTC	CASSETGTSGTYEQYF
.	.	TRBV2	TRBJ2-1	TGTGCCAGCAGTGGAGAAGGACAGCCCTACAATGAGCAGTTCTTC	CASSGEGQPYNEQFF
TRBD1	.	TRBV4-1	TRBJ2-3	TGCGCCAGCAGCCGTCAGGGGGGCACAGATACGCAGTATTTT	CASSRQGGTDTQYF
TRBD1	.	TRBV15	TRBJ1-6	TGTGCCACCAGCAGAGATCCTGCGCGGACAGGGGGCAAGTCACCCCTCCACTTT	CATSRDPARTGGKSPLHF
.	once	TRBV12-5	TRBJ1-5	TGTGCTAGTGGAAAAGACATCTCCATTAATCAGCCCCAGCATTTT	CASGKDISINQPQHF
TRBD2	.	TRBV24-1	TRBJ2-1	TGTGCCACCAGTGATTTTAGCGGGATCTACAATGAGCAGTTCTTC	CATSDFSGIYNEQFF
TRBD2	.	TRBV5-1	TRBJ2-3	TGCGCCAGCAGCTTGGGGTCTAGCGGGGGAGGCGGAGATACGCAGTATTTT	CASSLGSSGGGGDTQYF
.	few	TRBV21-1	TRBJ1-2	TGTGCCAGCAGCAAGACTCCCAGCCCCGTTTGTGGCTATGGCTACACCTTC	CASSKTPSPVCGYGYTF
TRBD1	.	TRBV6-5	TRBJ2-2	TGTGCCACTGGGGCAGGGGGCGTCGGGGAGCTGTTTTTT	CATGAGGVGELFF
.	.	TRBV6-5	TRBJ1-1	TGTGCCAGCAGCCTGACAGGACGGAACACTGAAGCTTTCTTT	CASSLTGRNTEAFF
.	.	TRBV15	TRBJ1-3	TGTGCCACCAGCAGAGATGGGGAGGGTGCTGGAAACACCATATATTTT	CATSRDGEGAGNTIYF
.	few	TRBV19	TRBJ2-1	TGTGCCAGTAGTAAACAGGGAAGCTCCTACAATGAGCAGTTCTTC	CASSKQGSSYNEQFF
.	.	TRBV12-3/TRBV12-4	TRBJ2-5	TGTGCCAGCAGTTTAGGGGAGGTGGAGACCCAGTACTTC	CASSLGEVETQYF
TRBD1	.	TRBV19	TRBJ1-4	TGTGCCAGCCGCCTCGACAGGGGACTGTTTTTT	CASRLDRGLFF
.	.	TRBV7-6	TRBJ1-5	TGTGCCAGCAGCTCCCTAGTTTATCAGCCCCAGCATTTT	CASSSLVYQPQHF
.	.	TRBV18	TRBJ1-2	TGTGCCAGCTCACCAGAGAGGGATTTAGTTGGCTACACCTTC	CASSPERDLVGYTF
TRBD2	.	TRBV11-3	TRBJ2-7	TGTGCCAGCAGCTTAGGTAGCGGGGGTACCTACGAGCAGTACTTC	CASSLGSGGTYEQYF
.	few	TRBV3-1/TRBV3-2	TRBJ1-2	TGTGCCAGCAGCCAAGGAGGAACTAACTATGGCTACACCTTC	CASSQGGTNYGYTF
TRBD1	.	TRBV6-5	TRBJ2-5	TGTGCCAGCAGTACTCCGGGGACAGGACAAGAGACCCAGTACTTC	CASSTPGTGQETQYF
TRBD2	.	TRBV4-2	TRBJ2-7	TGTGCCAGCAGCCAAGATGGGTTAGCGGGAGGCCTGAGCTCCTACGAGCAGTACTTC	CASSQDGLAGGLSSYEQYF
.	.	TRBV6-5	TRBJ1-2	TGTGCCAGCAAAGGGGTATCGGGCTACACCTTC	CASKGVSGYTF
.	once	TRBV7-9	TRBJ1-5	TGTGCCAGCAGCGACAAGACCTTTAGCAATCAGCCCCAGCATTTT	CASSDKTFSNQPQHF
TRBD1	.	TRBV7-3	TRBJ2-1	TGTGCCAGCATGCAGGACAGGGGGTACGGTGAGCAGTTCTTC	CASMQDRGYGEQFF
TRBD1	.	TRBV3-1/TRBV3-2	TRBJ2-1	TGTGCCAGCAGCCCGACAGGGGGCCCCTACAATGAGCAGTTCTTC	CASSPTGGPYNEQFF
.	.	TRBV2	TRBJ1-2	TGTGCCAGCAGGCAGGGACTTGAGGGCGGCTACACCTTC	CASRQGLEGGYTF